This record concerns one TCR beta chain sequence. The antigen is undetermined. CDR1 is SGHVS and CDR2 is FQNEAQ in the germline V gene. The J segment lost 3 bases and the V segment lost 4 bases, leaving 12 bases of the junction unmatched. The CDR3 contains 17 residues. The treatment: approximately nine-day PBMC culture with coronavirus spike peptide pools or control peptides (ViraFEST assay). Once obtained from cultured CD4+ T cells, the DNA was sequenced using the Oncomine TCR Beta short-read assay. TCRdb called the PCR reads again in MiXCR, with one record for every CDR3 protein. The top ten hold 10% of the sample, which has about 15,000 distinct CDR3 sequences, about 48% seen once. The sample comes from a study of vaccination and CD4 T cells after COVID-19.

V gene TRBV7-8 combines with J gene TRBJ1-5; 7 nucleotides match TRBD1. This TCR was recovered from a human donor who had recovered from COVID-19. This specimen consisted of CD4+ T cells from blood, cultured in vitro, obtained before SARS-CoV-2 vaccination. CDR3 sequence: CASSSNPRQGNNQPQHF. In nucleotides, the CDR3 is TGTGCCAGCAGCTCGAACCCCCGACAGGGCAACAATCAGCCCCAGCATTTT.